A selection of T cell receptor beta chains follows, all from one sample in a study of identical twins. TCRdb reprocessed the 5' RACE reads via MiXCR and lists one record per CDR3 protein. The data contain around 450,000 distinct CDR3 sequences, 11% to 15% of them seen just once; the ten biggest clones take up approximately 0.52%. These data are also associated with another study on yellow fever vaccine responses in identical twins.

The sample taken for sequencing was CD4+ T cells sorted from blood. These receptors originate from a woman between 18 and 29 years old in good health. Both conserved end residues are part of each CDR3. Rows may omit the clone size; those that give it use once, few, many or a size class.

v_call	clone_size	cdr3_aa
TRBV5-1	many	CASRFEPGQPNTGELFF
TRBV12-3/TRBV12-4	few	CASSRDWEHTGELFF
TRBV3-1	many	CASSSTGVEAFF
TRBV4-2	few	CASSQEGSPAGGFYEQYF
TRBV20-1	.	CSASRDGRWNEQFF
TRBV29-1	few	CSVLAGGYTDTQYF
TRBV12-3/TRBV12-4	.	CASTDRDRGIKF
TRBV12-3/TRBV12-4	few	CASSTMGYEQYF
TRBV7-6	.	CASSLISLAGKDEQFF
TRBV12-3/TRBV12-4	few	CASSLDRERAYEQYF
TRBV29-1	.	CSVELQRLYNEQFF
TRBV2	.	CASRGSWLAGTYEQYF
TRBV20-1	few	CSGRPAGGTEAFF
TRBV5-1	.	CASSPDRVINYGYTF
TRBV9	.	CASSVTGGLVDEQFF
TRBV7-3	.	CASSKQRFGELFF